The next 8 T cell receptor beta chains were all read from a single sample in a study of ipilimumab plus nivolumab after autologous stem cell transplantation. TCRdb's copy holds only in-frame clones and misses some; the assay was immunoSEQ multiplex PCR. Counted here are 43,000 or so clones, approximately 90% occurring once; the ten biggest clones make up 0.7% to 1%. The sequenced sample was PBMCs, obtained in a trial of ipilimumab plus nivolumab as post-transplant consolidation. These receptors were taken from a male donor with multiple myeloma.

The gene calls are TRBV5-1 and TRBJ1-3; perhaps TRBD1 as D (6 bases). This CDR3 region has 15 residues. V shed 4 bases and J shed 4 bases, with 15 bases lying between them. Germline V lookup: CDR1 SGHRS, CDR2 YFSETQ. CDR3 DNA: TGCGCCAGCAGCCCGGTGGGGGGCTCAGGAAACACCATATATTTT. This sequence encodes CASSPVGGSGNTIYF.

This clone was detected only a few times. J is TRBJ1-5 and V is TRBV19; TRBD1 aligns across 8 bases. Germline values: CDR1 LNHDA, CDR2 SQIVND (reference sequence). This CDR3 has 13 residues. Trimming cost V 7 bases and J 8 bases; bases outside gene matches: 7. This CDR3 is CASTSGTGEPQHF. Written as DNA, the CDR3 is TGTGCCAGTACCTCCGGGACAGGCGAGCCCCAGCATTTT.

The chain employs TRBV5-1 and TRBJ2-7; 9 nucleotides match TRBD1. The junction had 12 bases not matched to a gene; V was cut back by 4 bases and J by 4 bases. CDR1 is SGHRS, CDR2 YFSETQ, per germline. This CDR3 spans 16 amino acids. As DNA, the CDR3 is TGCGCCAGCAGCCTCACCTTGACAGGGGGGGCTTACGAGCAGTACTTC. It is translated as CASSLTLTGGAYEQYF.

The chain links TRBV15 to TRBJ2-1; D not resolved. Between the trimmed V and J ends, which lost 0 bases and 7 bases, there was a span of 7 bases. Germline V lookup: CDR1 LNHNV, CDR2 YYDKDF (reference sequence). This CDR3 has 13 residues. This chain's CDR3 is CATSRDRQNEQFF. As DNA, the CDR3 is TGTGCCACCAGCAGAGATCGACAAAATGAGCAGTTCTTC.

V is TRBV11-1 and J is TRBJ1-1; D may be TRBD1 (6 bases). Trimming removed 0 bases at V and 2 bases at J, with 19 bases between. In germline, CDR1 is SGHAT, CDR2 FQDESV (reference sequence). CDR3 length: 18 residues. Here the CDR3 reads CASSLAPRDIGYNTEAFF. For the CDR3, the DNA is TGTGCCAGCAGCTTAGCCCCCCGGGACATTGGGTATAACACTGAAGCTTTCTTT.

This sequence joins TRBV10-1 and TRBJ1-3; tentatively, D is TRBD1 (6 bases). CDR1 and CDR2 from the germline V gene are WNHNN and SYGVQD (reference sequence). The germline V and J ends were trimmed by 4 bases and 5 bases, with 21 bases remaining between them. CDR3 length equals 17 residues. CDR3 DNA sequence: TGCGCCAGCAGTGTACTTTGGGCAGGGGAAGTTCGAAACACCATATATTTT. Amino acid sequence: CASSVLWAGEVRNTIYF.

The chain is built from TRBV5-6 and TRBJ2-2, with 14 bases that match TRBD2. The CDR3 contains 18 residues. The V segment lost 0 bases and the J segment 2 bases; nucleotides outside the gene matches: 3. The germline V gene has CDR1 SGHDT and CDR2 YYEEEE. The CDR3 sequence is CASSLDGTSGSNTGELFF. CDR3 bases: TGTGCCAGCAGCTTGGATGGGACTAGCGGGAGCAACACCGGGGAGCTGTTTTTT.

The chain is built from TRBV27 and TRBJ1-1; the D is unclear. The CDR3 is made up of 13 amino acids. Trimming pared 8 bases from V and 1 base from J, leaving 11 bases between. Per the germline V gene, CDR1 is MNHEY and CDR2 is SMNVEV (reference sequence). The CDR3 nucleotides are TGTGCCAGCTCGAAGGAAGGGAACACTGAAGCTTTCTTT. It encodes CASSKEGNTEAFF.